This T cell receptor beta chain was profiled in a study of T cell responses to AZD1222 COVID-19 vaccine. General study findings and limits: Donors in the cohort were predominantly white British and more often female, and clonal diversity was possibly underestimated. The study identified only six AZD1222 recipients as seropositive at baseline. Unmutated variant regions are reportedly targeted by nearly half of spike-specific TCRs.

As for this clone: As yet, its antigen is unknown.

The CDR3 length is 17 residues. V was trimmed by 4 bases and J by 8 bases, leaving 21 bases between them. The germline CDR1 and CDR2 sequences are SNHLY and FYNNEI. Sequencing used immunoSEQ multiplex PCR; TCRdb keeps in-frame clones, though not all of them. The sample lists roughly 150,000 clones, 87% seen once, with roughly 9.7% in the top ten. Sequencing was performed on peripheral blood, taken 28 days after the second AZD1222 dose. This TCR derives from an adult who received the AZD1222 COVID-19 vaccine. This sequence joins TRBV2 and TRBJ1-6; no reliable D call. DNA of the CDR3: TGTGCCAGCAGTGTCCCTACGACACCCAAGAGTGATTCACCCCTCCACTTT. Residues: CASSVPTTPKSDSPLHF.